This TCR beta chain was sequenced in a study of T cell responses to AZD1222 COVID-19 vaccine. Study context: Second-dose recipients at about 4 or about 12 weeks were treated as one pooled group. Study results and caveats: Scientists sampled the repertoires only once the peak T cell response had passed. Increased Spike-specific TCR breadth and depth were observed after two AZD1222 doses. Spike as a whole was targeted by vaccine-associated CD4 TCRs, dominant at 160-218 and 743-854.

TCRdb's table, derived via immunoSEQ multiplex PCR, lists solely in-frame clones and lacks some. The table shows some 140,000 clones, with roughly 90% occurring only once. The germline gives CDR1 LGHNA, CDR2 YSLEER. The CDR3 runs to 13 residues. With 0 bases removed from V and 8 bases from J, the gap between germline ends came to 10 bases. About this clone itself: Its target is not known.

The chain employs TRBV4-3 and TRBJ1-2; D gene unclear. The input for sequencing was peripheral blood, taken on day 0 of AZD1222 vaccination. The source is an adult in good health. CDR3 sequence (DNA): TGCGCCAGCAGCCAAGATTTAAGTGAGGGCTACACCTTC. Its protein is CASSQDLSEGYTF.